The 26 T cell receptor delta chains below come from one sample, sequenced in a study of TRDV2 sequences in healthy donors (dated by TCRdb to about 2020). Libraries were constructed by PCR. Sequenced on an Illumina MiSeq. Via CATT, TCRdb reprocessed the public reads, and rows with identical DNA were then joined. This sample is represented by about 1,100 delta-chain clones; around 63% of them were singletons. The ten largest clones capture roughly 19% of the sample. What was sequenced was Vd2+ gamma-delta T cells from blood. This sample's cell subset or site label indicates: TCR Vdelta2-expressing (gamma9delta2) T cells. The receptors were sampled from a human donor in good health.

This clone was counted a few times. The chain employs TRDV2 and TRDJ1; TRDD3 agrees at 11 bases. V trimming: 3 bases; J trimming: 2 bases; junction bases outside the gene matches: 22. Germline CDR1 and CDR2: GEAIGNYY and EKD. The CDR3 covers 21 residues. The CDR3 sequence is CACDPLLPTTRLGDRTDKLIF. For the CDR3, the DNA is TGTGCCTGTGACCCCCTACTTCCTACAACCAGACTGGGGGATAGAACCGATAAACTCATCTTT.

This clone was recorded a few times. The V call is TRDV2, the J call TRDJ1, with TRDD3 matching over 7 bases. The CDR3 covers 17 residues. Looked up from germline, CDR1 is GEAIGNYY and CDR2 is EKD. The trim removed 0 bases at V and 5 bases at J, leaving 14 bases unmatched. Written as DNA, the CDR3 is TGTGCCTGTGACACCGTGCATACTGGGGCCCAGAGGGATAAACTCATCTTT. Translation gives CACDTVHTGAQRDKLIF.

There are a few counts of this clone. The chain combines TRDV2 with TRDJ1; TRDD3 matches at 9 bases. CDR1 is GEAIGNYY, CDR2 EKD, per germline. The CDR3 extends over 14 amino acids. V dropped 3 bases and J dropped 7; count of bases not matched to a gene: 8. The CDR3 nucleotides read TGTGCCTGTGACGCCTTGGGGGATAAAGGTAAACTCATCTTT. The encoded protein is CACDALGDKGKLIF.

The chain joins TRDV2 to TRDJ1, with TRDD3 matching over 9 bases. Trimming cost V 0 bases and J 0 bases; bases outside gene matches: 19. The CDR3 loop spans 21 amino acids. CDR1 and CDR2 (germline): GEAIGNYY, EKD. The CDR3 sequence: CACDTLINYPERGIHTDKLIF. Written as DNA, the CDR3 is TGTGCCTGTGACACCTTAATTAATTACCCCGAACGGGGGATACACACCGATAAACTCATCTTT.

The chain joins TRDV2 to TRDJ1; 13 bases are a match to TRDD3. The V and J ends lost 0 bases and 1 base, in that order; junction bases with no gene match: 13. The CDR3 runs to 20 residues. Germline lookup yields CDR1 GEAIGNYY and CDR2 EKD. CDR3 sequence (DNA): TGTGCCTGTGACACCGTGACTGGGGGATACGGGGTCCGCTCCACCGATAAACTCATCTTT. This gives the protein CACDTVTGGYGVRSTDKLIF.

Turning to this clone: This sample also contains other DNA sequences that code for the same CDR3. The chain has TRDV2 and TRDJ1; 7 positions agree with TRDD3. Germline V gene data show CDR1 as GEAIGNYY and CDR2 as EKD. The CDR3 runs 15 residues. V lost 1 base to trimming and J lost 0 bases; unmatched junction nucleotides: 4. CDR3: CACDTLGVYTDKLIF. In DNA form, the CDR3 reads TGTGCCTGTGACACTCTGGGGGTGTACACCGATAAACTCATCTTT.

The V and J genes are TRDV2 and TRDJ1; 10 positions match TRDD3. The CDR3 spans 15 residues. The germline gives CDR1 GEAIGNYY, CDR2 EKD. With 3 bases clipped from V and 0 bases from J, the junction kept 3 bases outside the gene matches. This CDR3 is CACDPWGIDTDKLIF. The CDR3 DNA follows: TGTGCCTGTGACCCCTGGGGGATAGACACCGATAAACTCATCTTT.

The chain combines TRDV2 with TRDJ1; TRDD3 aligns across 10 bases. Per germline, CDR1 GEAIGNYY and CDR2 EKD. Losses at the gene ends were 4 bases for V and 0 bases for J; bases not matched to a gene: 10. The CDR3 has 17 residues. CDR3 protein: CACELLGDRLYTDKLIF. The DNA for the CDR3 is TGTGCCTGTGAGCTTCTGGGGGATAGGCTGTACACCGATAAACTCATCTTT.

The chain joins TRDV2 to TRDJ1; 7 nucleotides align to TRDD3. Per the germline V gene, CDR1 is GEAIGNYY and CDR2 is EKD. The CDR3 covers 16 residues. V was clipped by 1 base and J by 2 bases; unmatched bases: 9. CDR3 nucleotide sequence: TGTGCCTGTGACACGGTAGGAGGGGGATCTACCGATAAACTCATCTTT. As protein: CACDTVGGGSTDKLIF.

The table lists this clone with a few counts. The chain recombines TRDV2 with TRDJ3, with 7 positions matching TRDD3. Looked up from germline, CDR1 is GEAIGNYY and CDR2 is EKD. The CDR3 is made up of 18 amino acids. The V and J ends lost 1 base and 2 bases, in that order; junction bases with no gene match: 7. The CDR3 region has the DNA TGTGCCTGTGACACGATACTAGGGGATACCTGGGACACCCGACAGATGTTTTTC. Its translation: CACDTILGDTWDTRQMFF.

This clone ranks as large. This chain uses TRDV2 with TRDJ1; TRDD3 matches at 13 bases. Germline values: CDR1 GEAIGNYY, CDR2 EKD. V lost 4 bases, J lost 2 bases, and 12 bases stayed unmatched. The CDR3 length is 18 residues. The CDR3 region has the DNA TGTGCCTGTGAGACCATTCCGACTGGGGGATACGCTACCGATAAACTCATCTTT. It is translated as CACETIPTGGYATDKLIF.

The chain joins TRDV2 to TRDJ1; TRDD3 matches at 13 bases. Germline-derived CDR1 and CDR2 are GEAIGNYY and EKD. CDR3 length: 18 amino acids. Germline trimming cut 3 bases from V and 2 bases from J; bases unmatched to any gene: 11. CDR3 sequence: CACDPILTGGYGTDKLIF. DNA of the CDR3: TGTGCCTGTGACCCTATTCTTACTGGGGGATACGGGACCGATAAACTCATCTTT.

The table lists this clone with a few counts. The gene calls are TRDV2 and TRDJ1; 7 bases align to TRDD3. The CDR3 runs to 17 residues. Per germline, CDR1 GEAIGNYY and CDR2 EKD. V lost 0 bases, J lost 0 bases, and 9 bases stayed unmatched. The CDR3 DNA reads TGTGCCTGTGACACCCTGGTCTGGGGGTCCCACACCGATAAACTCATCTTT. This gives the protein CACDTLVWGSHTDKLIF.

In this sample, this clone turned up once. This chain connects TRDV2 to TRDJ1, with TRDD3 matching 10 bases. The CDR3 spans 19 residues. After removal of 1 base from V and 0 bases from J, the junction contained 13 bases not matched to a gene. Germline V gene sequence: CDR1 GEAIGNYY, CDR2 EKD. The CDR3 here is CACDTLLGDRTDYTDKLIF. DNA for the CDR3: TGTGCCTGTGACACATTACTGGGGGATCGAACCGACTACACCGATAAACTCATCTTT.

This clone has a single count. The chain carries TRDV2 and TRDJ3; 11 nucleotides align to TRDD3. V was clipped by 0 bases and J by 3 bases; unmatched bases: 9. Germline V CDR1 and CDR2: GEAIGNYY, EKD. The CDR3 extends over 20 amino acids. The CDR3 DNA sequence: TGTGCCTGTGACACCGGTAACTTACTGGGGGATAACTGGGACACCCGACAGATGTTTTTC. As protein: CACDTGNLLGDNWDTRQMFF.

The chain carries TRDV2 and TRDJ1; 11 bases are shared with TRDD3. Germline-derived CDR1 and CDR2 are GEAIGNYY and EKD. V lost 0 bases to trimming and J lost 4 bases; unmatched junction nucleotides: 15. The CDR3 runs to 19 residues. CDR3: CACDTAWGIRPHLGDKLIF. CDR3 DNA: TGTGCCTGTGACACCGCTTGGGGGATACGGCCTCATCTCGGCGATAAACTCATCTTT.

The chain combines TRDV2 with TRDJ1, with D perhaps TRDD3 (6 bases). There are 21 residues in the CDR3. Germline-derived CDR1 and CDR2 are GEAIGNYY and EKD. V lost 0 bases to trimming and J lost 1 base, with 29 bases between them. The CDR3 coding sequence is TGTGCCTGTGACACCGTCTCTACCAGGGCTCGAGGGGATCCTGGCACCGATAAACTCATCTTT. Amino acid sequence: CACDTVSTRARGDPGTDKLIF.

The chain is built from TRDV2 and TRDJ1; 13 bases match TRDD3. The CDR3 has 20 amino acids. Trimming removed 3 bases from V and 4 bases from J; junction bases left unmatched: 19. The V gene's germline CDR1 is GEAIGNYY and CDR2 EKD. In DNA form, the CDR3 reads TGTGCCTGTGACCATTTACTGGGGGATACGCATCTCGGGGAGCGCGATAAACTCATCTTT. It encodes CACDHLLGDTHLGERDKLIF.

Note on this clone: Given a much more abundant clone one base away, this may be a read error. The same CDR3 also results from other DNA sequences found in this sample. The V call is TRDV2, the J call TRDJ1; 13 nucleotides match TRDD3. This CDR3 has 21 residues. CDR1 is GEAIGNYY and CDR2 is EKD in the germline V gene. The CDR3 here is CACETVGVHLLGDTYTDKLIF. CDR3 nucleotides: TGTGCCTGTGAGACCGTCGGGGTTCATTTACTGGGGGATACGTACACCGATAAACTCATATTT.

The chain has TRDV2 and TRDJ1, with TRDD3 matching over 7 bases. V shed 0 bases and J 1 base; nucleotides not matched to a gene: 13. This CDR3 has 18 amino acids. The germline V gene encodes CDR1 GEAIGNYY and CDR2 EKD. This chain's CDR3 is CACDTVGGSLGVTDKLIF. The CDR3 bases are TGTGCCTGTGACACCGTCGGGGGATCGTTAGGGGTCACCGATAAACTCATCTTT.

This rearrangement joins TRDV2 to TRDJ1; D is unresolved. The CDR3 extends over 15 amino acids. V gave up 4 bases and J gave up 2 bases, with 16 bases separating them. Germline CDR1 reads GEAIGNYY; CDR2 reads EKD. The CDR3 reads CACEHMGMNTDKLIF. As DNA, the CDR3 is TGTGCCTGTGAACACATGGGTATGAATACCGATAAACTCATCTTT.

V and J are TRDV2 and TRDJ1; 7 bases are shared with TRDD2. Germline V gene lookup returns CDR1 GEAIGNYY and CDR2 EKD. The CDR3 has 18 residues. V gave up 0 bases and J gave up 3 bases; unmatched junction bases: 15. CDR3 bases: TGTGCCTGTGACACCGTTCCTACCCTACCCTTACTCTCCGATAAACTCATCTTT. This sequence encodes CACDTVPTLPLLSDKLIF.

The chain links TRDV2 to TRDJ1; 13 positions agree with TRDD3. Germline V gene data show CDR1 as GEAIGNYY and CDR2 as EKD. J gave up 0 bases and V 0 bases, and 6 bases lay outside the gene matches. The CDR3 covers 18 residues. Here the CDR3 DNA reads TGTGCCTGTGACACCCTGCCTACTGGGGGATACGACACCGATAAACTCATCTTT. Its translation is CACDTLPTGGYDTDKLIF.

The V gene is TRDV2, the J gene TRDJ1; 7 nucleotides match TRDD2. CDR3 length: 17 amino acids. The germline CDR1 and CDR2 sequences are GEAIGNYY and EKD. Unmatched junction bases numbered 11, after V lost 1 base and J lost 1 base. The CDR3 is CACDTVPTVGSTDKLIF. The CDR3 DNA reads TGTGCCTGTGACACAGTTCCTACGGTGGGCTCCACCGATAAACTCATCTTT.

This chain links TRDV2 with TRDJ3; 9 bases are shared with TRDD3. The CDR3 sequence is 19 residues long. Germline CDR1 GEAIGNYY, CDR2 EKD. V was pared by 0 bases and J by 0 bases, with 5 bases of the junction left unmatched. The CDR3 protein is CACDTVLGENSWDTRQMFF. The DNA for the CDR3 is TGTGCCTGTGACACCGTACTGGGGGAAAACTCCTGGGACACCCGACAGATGTTTTTC.

On this clone: The same CDR3 arises from other DNA sequences in this sample as well. The genes are TRDV2 and TRDJ1; 7 bases map to TRDD3. The CDR3 spans 15 residues. V trimming: 0 bases; J trimming: 0 bases; junction bases outside the gene matches: 3. CDR1 and CDR2 (germline): GEAIGNYY, EKD. In DNA, the CDR3 is TGTGCCTGTGACACCGTCGGGGGATACACCGATAAACTCATCTTT. Its protein product is CACDTVGGYTDKLIF.